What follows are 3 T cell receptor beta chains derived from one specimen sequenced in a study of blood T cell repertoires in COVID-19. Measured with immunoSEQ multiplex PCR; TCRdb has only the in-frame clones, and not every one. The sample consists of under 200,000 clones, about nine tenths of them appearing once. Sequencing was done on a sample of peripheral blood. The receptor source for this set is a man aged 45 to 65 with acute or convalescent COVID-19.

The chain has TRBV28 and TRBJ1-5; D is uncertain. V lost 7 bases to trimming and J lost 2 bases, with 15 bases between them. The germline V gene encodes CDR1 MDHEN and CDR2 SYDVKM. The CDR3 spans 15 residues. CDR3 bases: TGTGCCAGCACCTCGGCGGCGGGTGGCAATCAGCCCCAGCATTTT. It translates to CASTSAAGGNQPQHF.

The CDR3 sequence: CASGLGQGETQYF. The CDR3 nucleotides read TGTGCTAGTGGTTTGGGACAGGGAGAGACCCAGTACTTC. This rearrangement joins TRBV12-5 to TRBJ2-5; 7 bases agree with TRBD1. V lost 1 base to trimming and J lost 4 bases; unmatched junction nucleotides: 0. This CDR3 is 13 amino acids long. The germline CDR1 and CDR2 sequences are LGHNT and FRNRAP.

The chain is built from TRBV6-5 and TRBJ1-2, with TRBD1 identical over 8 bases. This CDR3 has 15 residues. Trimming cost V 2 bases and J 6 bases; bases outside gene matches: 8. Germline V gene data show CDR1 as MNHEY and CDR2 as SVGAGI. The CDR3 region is CASSYRRTGQDGYTF. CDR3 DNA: TGTGCCAGCAGTTACCGACGGACAGGGCAGGATGGCTACACCTTC.